One and the same sample provided the 2 T cell receptor beta chains below, sequenced in a study of T cell changes during pregnancy in multiple sclerosis. Repertoires were generated with immunoSEQ multiplex PCR, while TCRdb's copy carries only in-frame clones and drops some. Among approximately 49,000 clones listed, roughly 92% were seen once. Sequenced material: CD4+ T cells from peripheral blood mononuclear cells, taken in the second trimester of pregnancy. The receptors shown here come from a female donor in good health, enrolled as a control in a pregnancy study.

As DNA, the CDR3 is TGTGCCAGCAGCTTAGCCCCGGGGGGAAACACCATATATTTT. This sequence encodes CASSLAPGGNTIYF. The V call is TRBV7-2, the J call TRBJ1-3; D gene ambiguous. This CDR3 contains 14 residues. The germline V gene has CDR1 SGHTA and CDR2 FQGNSA. V was cut by 0 bases and J by 4 bases, with 7 bases left in between.

The V call is TRBV15, the J call TRBJ1-1, with TRBD1 as a possible D gene (5 bases). The germline V and J ends were trimmed by 3 bases and 1 base, with 9 bases remaining between them. The CDR3 has 14 residues. Germline CDR1 LNHNV, CDR2 YYDKDF (reference sequence). The CDR3 DNA sequence: TGTGCCACCAGCAGCAGGGTTAGGAACACTGAAGCTTTCTTT. This translates into CATSSRVRNTEAFF.